The next 21 T cell receptor beta chains were all read from a single sample in a study of blood T cell repertoires in COVID-19. The assay was immunoSEQ multiplex PCR, and TCRdb's table has in-frame clones only and misses some. The sample has over 200,000 clones, 85% to 90% seen once. The sample consisted of peripheral blood. The receptor set was obtained from a woman in her fifties or sixties with acute or convalescent COVID-19.

The chain couples TRBV28 to TRBJ1-2; D gene unclear. V lost 4 bases and J 8 bases, leaving 8 bases between the germline ends. CDR3 length: 11 amino acids. Germline V CDR1 and CDR2: MDHEN, SYDVKM. CDR3 coding DNA: TGTGCCAGCAGTTCCTCACGGGGCTACACCTTC. This sequence encodes CASSSSRGYTF.

The gene calls are TRBV19 and TRBJ1-5; TRBD1 matches 8 bases. CDR3 length: 15 residues. Per germline, CDR1 LNHDA and CDR2 SQIVND (reference sequence). With V trimmed by 2 bases and J by 2 bases, 2 bases remained unmatched. The CDR3 spells CASSILQGGNQPQHF. In DNA form, the CDR3 reads TGTGCCAGTAGTATACTACAGGGGGGCAATCAGCCCCAGCATTTT.

J is TRBJ1-1 and V is TRBV2; the match to TRBD1 covers 9 bases. The CDR3 has 18 amino acids. V lost 6 bases and J lost 3; bases outside the gene matches: 17. Germline V CDR1 and CDR2: SNHLY, FYNNEI. CDR3 nucleotides: TGTGCCAGCAGCGGGACAGGGAGATACTCGAGGGAAGACACTGAAGCTTTCTTT. It yields the protein CASSGTGRYSREDTEAFF.

The chain has TRBV3-1 (or the pseudogene TRBV3-2) and TRBJ1-1, with 9 bases fitting TRBD1. Germline CDR1 is LGHDT and CDR2 is YNNKEL (reference sequence). CDR3 length: 14 residues. Unmatched junction bases numbered 4, after V lost 7 bases and J lost 1 base. This CDR3 is CASTQTGGNTEAFF. CDR3 nucleotide sequence: TGTGCCAGCACCCAGACAGGGGGGAACACTGAAGCTTTCTTT.

This chain links TRBV30 with TRBJ1-1; no clear D. V was cut by 4 bases and J by 13 bases, with 7 bases left in between. The CDR3 is made up of 8 amino acids. Germline CDR1 reads GTSNPN; CDR2 reads SVGIG (reference sequence). The CDR3 spells CAWKAGFF. The CDR3 nucleotides read TGTGCCTGGAAAGCCGGTTTCTTT.

The chain links TRBV14 to TRBJ2-1; 8 bases are shared with TRBD2. Germline CDR1 SGHDN, CDR2 FVKESK. The CDR3 spans 14 residues. Trimming cost V 2 bases and J 5 bases; bases outside gene matches: 2. The CDR3 region has the DNA TGTGCCAGCAGCCAACTACTAGCGGACAATGAGCAGTTCTTC. This encodes CASSQLLADNEQFF.

This chain links TRBV19 with TRBJ2-1, with a tentative D call TRBD2 (6 bases). There are 16 residues in the CDR3. Germline V gene data show CDR1 as LNHDA and CDR2 as SQIVND (reference sequence). The V gene lost 4 bases and the J gene lost 0 bases, with 13 bases spanning the gap. The CDR3 spells CASSTQAGPSYNEQFF. DNA for the CDR3: TGTGCCAGTAGTACTCAAGCGGGTCCCTCCTACAATGAGCAGTTCTTC. The whole variable domain, filled in from reference TRBV19 and TRBJ2-1, reads DGGITQSPKYLFRKEGQNVTLSCEQNLNHDAMYWYRQDPGQGLRLIYYSQIVNDFQKGDIAEGYSVSREKKESFPLTVTSAQKNPTAFYLCASSTQAGPSYNEQFFGPGTRLTVL.

This sequence joins TRBV7-9 and TRBJ1-6; no firm D call. This CDR3 is built from 13 residues. Trimming took 4 bases from V and 13 from J, leaving 14 bases between them. CDR1 is SEHNR and CDR2 is FQNEAQ in the germline V gene (reference sequence). The CDR3: CASSSLLSLPLHF. In DNA form, the CDR3 reads TGTGCCAGCAGCTCCCTCTTAAGCCTTCCCCTCCACTTT.

This chain joins TRBV4-3 and TRBJ2-5; possible D gene TRBD2, 6 bases. Germline V lookup: CDR1 LGHNA, CDR2 YSLEER. The V end lost 1 base, the J end lost 4 bases, and 13 bases lay between the germline ends. The CDR3 has 15 residues. CDR3 loop: CASSQGRLVRETQYF. The CDR3 nucleotides read TGCGCCAGCAGCCAAGGGAGACTAGTCCGAGAGACCCAGTACTTC.

The chain uses TRBV6-5 and TRBJ1-1; D unclear. Deletions cut 0 bases from V and 7 bases from J, with 6 bases between. The germline CDR1 and CDR2 sequences are MNHEY and SVGAGI. The CDR3 spans 12 residues. In nucleotides, the CDR3 is TGTGCCAGCAGTTACTCTGGCGGTGAAGCTTTCTTT. As protein: CASSYSGGEAFF.

The chain joins TRBV7-2 to TRBJ1-4, with no clear D. The CDR3 is made up of 13 amino acids. Germline assignment: CDR1 SGHTA and CDR2 FQGNSA. Trimming took 6 bases from V and 2 from J, leaving 7 bases between them. In nucleotides, the CDR3 is TGTGCCAGCAGTTTACCTACTAATGAAAAACTGTTTTTT. Protein sequence: CASSLPTNEKLFF.

The genes are TRBV2 and TRBJ1-5; the D gene is possibly TRBD1 (5 bases). CDR3 size: 15 residues. The V and J ends lost 4 bases and 2 bases respectively, with 12 bases between them. Germline V gene data show CDR1 as SNHLY and CDR2 as FYNNEI. The CDR3 protein is CASSVQGRGNQPQHF. CDR3 DNA: TGTGCCAGCAGTGTCCAGGGAAGAGGCAATCAGCCCCAGCATTTT.

Only one count was recorded for this clone. The V gene is TRBV19, the J gene TRBJ1-2; the match to TRBD1 covers 9 bases. Per germline, CDR1 LNHDA and CDR2 SQIVND (reference sequence). This CDR3 is built from 14 residues. Germline trimming cut 7 bases from V and 0 bases from J; bases unmatched to any gene: 3. The CDR3 region has the DNA TGTGCCAGTACCCGACAGGGGGCTAACTATGGCTACACCTTC. Its protein product is CASTRQGANYGYTF. Together with reference TRBV19 and TRBJ1-2, the CDR3 gives the full variable domain: DGGITQSPKYLFRKEGQNVTLSCEQNLNHDAMYWYRQDPGQGLRLIYYSQIVNDFQKGDIAEGYSVSREKKESFPLTVTSAQKNPTAFYLCASTRQGANYGYTFGSGTRLTVV.

CDR3 in amino acids: CASSQLAGAGLGTNEKLFF. CDR3 sequence (DNA): TGTGCCAGCAGCCAATTGGCGGGAGCCGGGCTGGGGACTAATGAAAAACTGTTTTTT. The chain carries TRBV14 and TRBJ1-4; D not resolved. Germline values: CDR1 SGHDN, CDR2 FVKESK. V was clipped by 2 bases and J by 2 bases, with 21 bases between them. The CDR3 runs to 19 residues.

The rearrangement uses TRBV2 and TRBJ1-2, with D perhaps matching TRBD1 (5 bases). There are 12 residues in the CDR3. The V gene's germline CDR1 is SNHLY and CDR2 FYNNEI. V dropped 8 bases and J dropped 7 bases, with 14 bases sitting between them. CDR3 in amino acids: CASYRGGSGYTF. CDR3 DNA: TGTGCCAGCTATCGGGGGGGGAGTGGCTACACCTTC.

This chain uses TRBV6-5 with TRBJ1-6; 9 bases are a match to TRBD1. Germline V gene lookup returns CDR1 MNHEY and CDR2 SVGAGI. Trimming took 0 bases from V and 10 from J; bases not matched to a gene: 7. This CDR3 contains 16 residues. The CDR3 region is CASSYSNRGLGSPLHF. The CDR3 bases are TGTGCCAGCAGTTACTCGAACAGGGGGCTGGGATCACCCCTCCACTTT.

This clone was observed a few times. The chain couples TRBV2 to TRBJ1-2; D ambiguous. Germline V CDR1 and CDR2: SNHLY, FYNNEI. Trimming took 8 bases from V and 0 from J, leaving 4 bases between them. CDR3 length equals 11 residues. The CDR3 loop reads CASQANYGYTF. The CDR3 region has the DNA TGTGCCAGCCAGGCTAACTATGGCTACACCTTC.

CDR3 DNA: TGTGCCACCAGCAGAGATAAGGGACAGGGTGGCGAAAAACTGTTTTTT. Translating it yields CATSRDKGQGGEKLFF. This chain links TRBV15 with TRBJ1-4, with 9 bases lining up with TRBD1. The ends lost 0 bases at V and 8 bases at J; junction bases unmatched: 7. Germline V gene data show CDR1 as LNHNV and CDR2 as YYDKDF (reference sequence). The CDR3 totals 16 residues.

The chain is built from TRBV5-1 and TRBJ1-5; the D gene is possibly TRBD1 (5 bases). CDR3 length: 14 amino acids. With 5 bases removed from V and 7 bases from J, the gap between germline ends came to 16 bases. Per germline, CDR1 SGHRS and CDR2 YFSETQ. This chain's CDR3 is CASRQVVGGQPQHF. The DNA for the CDR3 is TGCGCCAGCAGACAAGTAGTGGGGGGGCAGCCCCAGCATTTT.

This chain connects TRBV28 to TRBJ2-1; no definite D call. Germline-derived CDR1 and CDR2 are MDHEN and SYDVKM. CDR3 size: 15 residues. With 5 bases removed from V and 4 bases from J, the gap between germline ends came to 15 bases. The CDR3 is CASSDPRSRYNEQFF. Here the CDR3 DNA reads TGTGCCAGCAGTGACCCCCGGTCGAGGTACAATGAGCAGTTCTTC.

About this clone itself: A junction end diverges from the germline sequence, so it may reflect a read error. The chain links TRBV11-2 to TRBJ1-1; 7 nucleotides match TRBD1. CDR3 size: 16 residues. Germline CDR1 SGHAT, CDR2 FQNNGV. CDR3: CAGSLSTGTMNTEAFF. CDR3 DNA: TGTGCCGGCAGCCTCTCGACAGGGACAATGAACACTGAAGCTTTCTTT.